Ten or more counts support the clone carrying this T cell receptor beta chain. The antigen is unknown. Amplified regions were TCR beta CDR3 sequences from RNA transcripts. The TCR CDR3 first-round RT-PCR relied on the HTBI primer set. TCRdb reanalysed the multiplex PCR reads using MiXCR and keeps one entry per CDR3 protein. The sample carries fewer than 450,000 distinct CDR3 sequences, roughly 17% recorded once. The sample originates from a study of T cells in Graves' hyperthyroidism and ophthalmopathy. About the study: Once the initial diagnosis was made, peripheral blood was obtained before any treatment.

The CDR3 contains 14 residues. Germline lookup yields CDR1 SQVTM and CDR2 ANQGSEA. V shed 5 bases, J shed 2 bases, and the junction held 8 bases outside the gene matches. Study findings and constraints: The model's output predicted ophthalmopathy at a median of around 6.9 months prior to onset. From stable hyperthyroidism, ophthalmopathy was separated by a 13 V-J model.

Newly diagnosed hyperthyroidism patients aged 18 to 65 years had disease lasting under 2 months. This chain links TRBV29-1 with TRBJ1-1; 7 bases fit TRBD1. Sequencing was performed on blood. The sequence was collected from a young woman with Graves' hyperthyroidism that later progressed to Graves' ophthalmopathy. This chain's CDR3 is CSVTLTGINTEAFF. The CDR3 DNA is TGCAGCGTTACCCTGACAGGGATCAACACTGAAGCTTTCTTT.